The T cell receptor beta chain under discussion was sequenced for a study of blood T cell repertoires in COVID-19. Whole-study context: Acute and convalescent COVID-19 specimens originated in the United States, Italy and Spain. From T cells, B-cell-depleted T cells, or PBMCs came the material, which was cDNA or gDNA.

How the authors handled the data: How many nucleated cells were present was estimated from reference gene primer amplification. The method was immunoSEQ multiplex PCR; TCRdb's version includes in-frame clones alone and lacks a portion of them. Clone size and V and J calls were adopted from that table, with D and trimming inferred from the DNA. The sample contains some 260,000 clones, roughly 90% of which appear only once. The CDR3 length is 14 residues. V trimming: 4 bases; J trimming: 9 bases; junction bases outside the gene matches: 6. Germline lookup yields CDR1 SGHVS and CDR2 FQNEAQ. Sequences were obtained from peripheral blood. This chain connects TRBV7-8 to TRBJ2-1; 10 positions agree with TRBD1. The clonotype comes from a woman aged 25 to 39 with acute or convalescent COVID-19. The CDR3 DNA sequence: TGTGCCAGCAGCTGGACAGGGGGTAGGGGTGAGCAGTTCTTC. It encodes CASSWTGGRGEQFF.